This entry describes one T cell receptor beta chain. The antigen remains undetermined. The table came from immunoSEQ multiplex PCR; TCRdb's copy has only in-frame clones and leaves some out. The table lists roughly 1,800,000 clones, over 85% of them singletons, with roughly 1% in the top ten. These data belong to a study of shared clonotypes between healthy human individuals. Study-level points and caveats: Lower generation probabilities were found for non-shared clonotypes than for those shared by all four donors.

Positively selected for CCR7, the CD45RO-negative cells used as naive CD8 cells excluded terminally differentiated effector memory CD45RA+ cells. This CDR3 region has 16 residues. Germline V gives CDR1 ENHRY, CDR2 SYGVKD. The junction had 11 bases not matched to a gene; V was cut back by 3 bases and J by 5 bases. This clonotype was obtained from a man between 18 and 35 years old in good health. Sequencing used naive CD8+ T cells sorted from blood. The genes are TRBV10-3 and TRBJ2-7, with TRBD1 identical over 9 bases. The CDR3 coding sequence is TGTGCCATCAGTGACGAGACCGGGACAGGGTTCGACGAGCAGTACTTC. As protein: CAISDETGTGFDEQYF.